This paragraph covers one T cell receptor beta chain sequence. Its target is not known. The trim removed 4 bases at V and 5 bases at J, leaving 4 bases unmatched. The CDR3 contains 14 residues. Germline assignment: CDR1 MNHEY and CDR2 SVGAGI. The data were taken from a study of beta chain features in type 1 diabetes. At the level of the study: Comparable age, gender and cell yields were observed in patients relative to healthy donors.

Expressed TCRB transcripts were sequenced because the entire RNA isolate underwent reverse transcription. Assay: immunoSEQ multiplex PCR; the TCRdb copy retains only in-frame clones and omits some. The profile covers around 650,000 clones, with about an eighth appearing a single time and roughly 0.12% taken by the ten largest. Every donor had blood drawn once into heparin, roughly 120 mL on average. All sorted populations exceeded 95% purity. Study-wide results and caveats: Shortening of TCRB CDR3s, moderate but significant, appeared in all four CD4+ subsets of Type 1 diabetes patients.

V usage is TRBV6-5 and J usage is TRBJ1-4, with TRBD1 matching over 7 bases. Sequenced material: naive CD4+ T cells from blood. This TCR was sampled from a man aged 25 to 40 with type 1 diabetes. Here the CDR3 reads CASSFRQGNEKLFF. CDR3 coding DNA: TGTGCCAGCAGTTTCCGACAGGGCAATGAAAAACTGTTTTTT.